This TCR beta chain originates from a study of regulatory T cells in long-lasting Graves disease. Time point defined: newly diagnosed GD, antithyroid drugs for less than 3 months. PBMCs were the source of the RNA used for TCR sequencing. This clonotype came up many times. Sequencing libraries for TCR beta were prepared with iRepertoire HTBI primers and Arm-PCR of CDR3 regions. TCRdb re-analysed the multiplex PCR reads in MiXCR, keeping a single row per CDR3 protein. The table lists about 200,000 distinct CDR3 sequences, around 20% of them singletons. V shed 3 bases, J shed 0 bases, and the junction held 1 base outside the gene matches. This CDR3 is built from 15 residues. The germline gives CDR1 MNHEY, CDR2 SVGEGT. The sample was also reused in another study, on T cells in Graves' hyperthyroidism and ophthalmopathy. That work contributes: Patients with uncontrolled infections, other autoimmune diseases, pregnancy or lactation were excluded. Clinical symptoms, serum thyroxine and TRAb, thyroid ultrasound and orbital computed tomography together formed the diagnostic basis.

The V call is TRBV6-2 or TRBV6-3, the J call TRBJ2-2; 7 bases fit TRBD2. The sample was peripheral blood mononuclear cells (PBMCs), taken at new diagnosis, from a patient treated with antithyroid drugs. The TCR comes from a woman in her 30s with Graves disease. The CDR3 protein is CASSYLAANTGELFF. The CDR3 coding sequence is TGTGCCAGCAGTTATCTAGCGGCGAACACCGGGGAGCTGTTTTTT.